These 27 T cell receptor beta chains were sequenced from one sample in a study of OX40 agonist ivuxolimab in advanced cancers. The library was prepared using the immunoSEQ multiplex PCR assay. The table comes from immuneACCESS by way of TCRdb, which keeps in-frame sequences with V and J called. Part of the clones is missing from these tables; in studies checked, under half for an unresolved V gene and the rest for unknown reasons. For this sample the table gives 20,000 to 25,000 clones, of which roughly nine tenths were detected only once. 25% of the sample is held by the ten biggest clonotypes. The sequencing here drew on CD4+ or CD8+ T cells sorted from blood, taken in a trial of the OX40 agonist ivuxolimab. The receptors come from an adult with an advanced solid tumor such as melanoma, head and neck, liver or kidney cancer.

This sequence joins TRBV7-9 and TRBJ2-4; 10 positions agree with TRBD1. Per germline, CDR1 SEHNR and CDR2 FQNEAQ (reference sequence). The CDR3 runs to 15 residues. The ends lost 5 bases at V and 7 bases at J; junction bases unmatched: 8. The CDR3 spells CASSPARGQGNIQYF. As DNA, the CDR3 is TGTGCCAGCAGCCCAGCCCGGGGACAGGGGAACATTCAGTACTTC.

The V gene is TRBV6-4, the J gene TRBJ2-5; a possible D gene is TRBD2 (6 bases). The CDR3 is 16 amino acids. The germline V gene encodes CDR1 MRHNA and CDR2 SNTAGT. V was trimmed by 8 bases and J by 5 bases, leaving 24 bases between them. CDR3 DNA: TGTGCCAGCGAAACCCGGGTGGGGGGAGGAAGGGAGACCCAGTACTTC. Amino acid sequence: CASETRVGGGRETQYF.

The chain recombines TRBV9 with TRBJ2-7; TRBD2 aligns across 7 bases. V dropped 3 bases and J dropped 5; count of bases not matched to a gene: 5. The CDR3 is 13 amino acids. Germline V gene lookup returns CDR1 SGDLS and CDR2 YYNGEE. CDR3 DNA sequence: TGTGCCAGCAGCGCGGGGGGTTTAGACGAGCAGTACTTC. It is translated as CASSAGGLDEQYF.

The CDR3 DNA sequence: TGTGCCAGCAGCCCGGGACTAGCGGGAGTCAATGAGCAGTTCTTC. As protein: CASSPGLAGVNEQFF. This chain connects TRBV27 to TRBJ2-1; 14 bases line up with TRBD2. Germline V lookup: CDR1 MNHEY, CDR2 SMNVEV (reference sequence). V was pared by 6 bases and J by 6 bases, with 4 bases of the junction left unmatched. The CDR3 length is 15 residues.

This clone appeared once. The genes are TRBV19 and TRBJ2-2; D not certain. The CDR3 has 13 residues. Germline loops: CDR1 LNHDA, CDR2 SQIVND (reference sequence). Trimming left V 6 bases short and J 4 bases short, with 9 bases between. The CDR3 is CASRTEFTGELFF. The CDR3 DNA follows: TGTGCCAGTAGAACTGAATTCACCGGGGAGCTGTTTTTT.

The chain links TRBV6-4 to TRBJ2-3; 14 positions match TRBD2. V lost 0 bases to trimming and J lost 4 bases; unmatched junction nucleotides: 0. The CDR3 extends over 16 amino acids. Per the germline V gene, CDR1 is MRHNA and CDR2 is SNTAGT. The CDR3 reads CASSDSTSGGADTQYF. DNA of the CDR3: TGTGCCAGCAGTGACTCGACTAGCGGGGGGGCAGATACGCAGTATTTT.

As DNA, the CDR3 is TGTGCCAGCAGTGCATCCGGGACAGGACTGTACCAAGAGACCCAGTACTTC. Encoded protein: CASSASGTGLYQETQYF. V and J are TRBV27 and TRBJ2-5; TRBD1 matches at 8 bases. V was clipped by 5 bases and J by 0 bases; unmatched bases: 11. The CDR3 totals 17 residues. CDR1 and CDR2 from the germline V gene are MNHEY and SMNVEV (reference sequence).

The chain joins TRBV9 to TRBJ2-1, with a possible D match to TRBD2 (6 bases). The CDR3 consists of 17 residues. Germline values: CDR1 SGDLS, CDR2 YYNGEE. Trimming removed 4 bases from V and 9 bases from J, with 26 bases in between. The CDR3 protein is CASSLGIAAAPRGEQFF. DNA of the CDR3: TGTGCCAGCAGCTTGGGAATAGCGGCGGCCCCGAGGGGTGAGCAGTTCTTC. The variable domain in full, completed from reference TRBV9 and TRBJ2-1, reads DSGVTQTPKHLITATGQRVTLRCSPRSGDLSVYWYQQSLDQGLQFLIQYYNGEERAKGNILERFSAQQFPDLHSELNLSSLELGDSALYFCASSLGIAAAPRGEQFFGPGTRLTVL.

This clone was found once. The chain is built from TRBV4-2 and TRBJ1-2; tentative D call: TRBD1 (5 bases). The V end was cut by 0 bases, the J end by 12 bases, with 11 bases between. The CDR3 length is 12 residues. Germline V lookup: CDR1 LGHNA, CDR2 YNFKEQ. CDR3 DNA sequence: TGTGCCAGCAGCCAAGACAGGGCCCGAAACACCTTC. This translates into CASSQDRARNTF.

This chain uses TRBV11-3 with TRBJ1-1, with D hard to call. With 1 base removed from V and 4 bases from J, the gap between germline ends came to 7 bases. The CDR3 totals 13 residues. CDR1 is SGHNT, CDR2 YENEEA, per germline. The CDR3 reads CASSLGAGTEAFF. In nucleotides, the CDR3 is TGTGCCAGCAGCTTAGGGGCGGGCACTGAAGCTTTCTTT.

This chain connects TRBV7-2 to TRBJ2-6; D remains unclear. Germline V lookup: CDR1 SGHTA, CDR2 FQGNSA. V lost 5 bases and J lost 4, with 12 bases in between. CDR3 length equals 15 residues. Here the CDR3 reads CASSPIGVGANVLTF. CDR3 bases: TGTGCCAGCAGCCCAATAGGAGTAGGGGCCAACGTCCTGACTTTC.

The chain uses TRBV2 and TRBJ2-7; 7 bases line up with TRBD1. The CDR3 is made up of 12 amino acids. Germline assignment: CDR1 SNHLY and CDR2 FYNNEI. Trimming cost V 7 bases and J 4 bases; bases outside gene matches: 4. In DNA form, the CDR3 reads TGTGCCAGCAAGGGACAGCATTACGAGCAGTACTTC. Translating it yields CASKGQHYEQYF. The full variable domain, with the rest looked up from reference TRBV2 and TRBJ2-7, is EPEVTQTPSHQVTQMGQEVILRCVPISNHLYFYWYRQILGQKVEFLVSFYNNEISEKSEIFDDQFSVERPDGSNFTLKIRSTKLEDSAMYFCASKGQHYEQYFGPGTRLTVT.

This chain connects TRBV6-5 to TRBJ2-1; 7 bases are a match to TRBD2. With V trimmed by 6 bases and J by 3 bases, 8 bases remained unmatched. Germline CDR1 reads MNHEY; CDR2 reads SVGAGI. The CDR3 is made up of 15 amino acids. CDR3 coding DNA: TGTGCCAGCAGAACCGGGACTACTTTCTACAATGAGCAGTTCTTC. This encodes CASRTGTTFYNEQFF.

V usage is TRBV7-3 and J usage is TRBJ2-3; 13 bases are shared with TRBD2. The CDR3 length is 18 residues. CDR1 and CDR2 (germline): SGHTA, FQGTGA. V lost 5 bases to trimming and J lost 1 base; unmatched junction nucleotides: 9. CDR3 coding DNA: TGTGCCAGCAGCCCACTAGCGGGGGGGCATTTACGCACAGATACGCAGTATTTT. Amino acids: CASSPLAGGHLRTDTQYF.

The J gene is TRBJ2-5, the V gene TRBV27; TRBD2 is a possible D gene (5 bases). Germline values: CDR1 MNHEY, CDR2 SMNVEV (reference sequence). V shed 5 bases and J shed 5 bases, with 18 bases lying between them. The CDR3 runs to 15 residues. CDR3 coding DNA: TGTGCCAGCAGTACTCAATCGGGGTGGGTCGAGACCCAGTACTTC. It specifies CASSTQSGWVETQYF.

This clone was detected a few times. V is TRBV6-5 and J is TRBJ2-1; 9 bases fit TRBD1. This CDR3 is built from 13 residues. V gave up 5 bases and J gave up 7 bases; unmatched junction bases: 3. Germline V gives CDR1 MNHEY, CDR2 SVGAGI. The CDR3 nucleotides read TGTGCCAGCAGTACGACAGGGGGGAATGAGCAGTTCTTC. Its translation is CASSTTGGNEQFF.

CDR3 loop: CASSPNPGVKETQYF. CDR3 bases: TGTGCCAGCAGTCCGAACCCGGGAGTGAAAGAGACCCAGTACTTC. The chain combines TRBV27 with TRBJ2-5; a possible D gene is TRBD2 (6 bases). The ends were cut back, 5 bases at V and 3 bases at J, with 16 bases in the middle. The CDR3 consists of 15 residues. Germline CDR1 and CDR2: MNHEY and SMNVEV (reference sequence).

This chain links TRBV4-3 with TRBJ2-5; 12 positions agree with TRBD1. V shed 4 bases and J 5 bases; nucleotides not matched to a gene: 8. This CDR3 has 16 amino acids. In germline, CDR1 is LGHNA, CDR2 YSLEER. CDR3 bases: TGCGCCAGCAGCCCGGAAGGGACAGGGGGCGCGGAGACCCAGTACTTC. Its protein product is CASSPEGTGGAETQYF.

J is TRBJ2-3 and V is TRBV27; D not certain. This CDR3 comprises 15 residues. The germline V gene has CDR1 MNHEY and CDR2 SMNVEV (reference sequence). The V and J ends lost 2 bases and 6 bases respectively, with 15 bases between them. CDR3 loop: CASSLDSGLGDTQYF. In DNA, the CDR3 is TGTGCCAGCAGTTTAGACTCCGGTCTGGGCGATACGCAGTATTTT.

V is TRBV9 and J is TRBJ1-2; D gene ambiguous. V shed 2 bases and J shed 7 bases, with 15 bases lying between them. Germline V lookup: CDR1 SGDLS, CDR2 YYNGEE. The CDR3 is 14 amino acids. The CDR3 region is CASSVERGAGGYTF. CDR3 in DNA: TGTGCCAGCAGCGTCGAGCGGGGAGCGGGTGGCTACACCTTC.

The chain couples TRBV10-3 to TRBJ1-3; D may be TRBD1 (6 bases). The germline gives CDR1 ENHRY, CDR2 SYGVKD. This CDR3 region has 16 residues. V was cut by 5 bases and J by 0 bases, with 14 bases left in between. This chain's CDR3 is CAISRQAVGSGNTIYF. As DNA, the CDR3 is TGTGCCATCAGTCGACAGGCGGTGGGCTCTGGAAACACCATATATTTT.

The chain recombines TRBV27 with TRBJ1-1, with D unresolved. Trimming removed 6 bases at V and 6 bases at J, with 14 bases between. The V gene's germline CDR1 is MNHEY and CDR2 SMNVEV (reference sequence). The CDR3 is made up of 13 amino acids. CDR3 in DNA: TGTGCCAGCAGCCCCGGGAGTGGAGCTGAAGCTTTCTTT. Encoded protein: CASSPGSGAEAFF.

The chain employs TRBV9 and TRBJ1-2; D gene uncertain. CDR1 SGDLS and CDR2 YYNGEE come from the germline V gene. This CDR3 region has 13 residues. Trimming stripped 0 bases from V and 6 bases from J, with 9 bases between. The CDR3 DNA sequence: TGTGCCAGCAGCGTAGGGGCAGAGGATGGCTACACCTTC. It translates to CASSVGAEDGYTF.

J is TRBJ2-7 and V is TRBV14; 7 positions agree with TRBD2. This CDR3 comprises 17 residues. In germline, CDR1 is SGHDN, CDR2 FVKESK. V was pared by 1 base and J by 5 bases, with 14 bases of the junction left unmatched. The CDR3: CASSQVSGGRASDEQYF. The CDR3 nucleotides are TGTGCCAGCAGCCAAGTTTCCGGGGGGAGGGCTTCGGACGAGCAGTACTTC.

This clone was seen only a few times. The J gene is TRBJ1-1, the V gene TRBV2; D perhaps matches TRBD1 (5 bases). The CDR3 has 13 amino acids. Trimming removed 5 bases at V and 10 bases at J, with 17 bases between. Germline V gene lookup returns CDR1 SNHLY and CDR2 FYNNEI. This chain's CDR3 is CASSIGTLVGAFF. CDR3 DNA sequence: TGTGCCAGCAGTATAGGGACGCTGGTTGGAGCTTTCTTT.

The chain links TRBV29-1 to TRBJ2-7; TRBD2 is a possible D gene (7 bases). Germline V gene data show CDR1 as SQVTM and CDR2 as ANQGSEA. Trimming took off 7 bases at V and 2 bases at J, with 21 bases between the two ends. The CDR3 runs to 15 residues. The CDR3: CSAGGRGKEPYEQYF. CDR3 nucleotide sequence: TGCAGCGCCGGGGGGCGAGGGAAGGAGCCCTACGAGCAGTACTTC.

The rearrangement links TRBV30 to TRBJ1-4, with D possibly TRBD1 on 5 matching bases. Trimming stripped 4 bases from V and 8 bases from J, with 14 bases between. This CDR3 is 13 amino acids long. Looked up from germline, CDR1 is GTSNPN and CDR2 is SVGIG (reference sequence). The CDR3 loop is CAWTGAAGEKLFF. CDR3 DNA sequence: TGTGCCTGGACAGGAGCGGCAGGGGAAAAACTGTTTTTT.